This paragraph reports one T cell receptor beta chain. Its antigen is unidentified. This record comes from a study of T cell repertoires in cytomegalovirus infection. Study at large: Public TCR beta signature analysis indicated the presence of both CMV infection and matching HLA type.

The study's findings and limits: Across the ex vivo response, the dominant clonotypes were HLA-C-restricted CMV-specific TCR beta clonotypes.

From the reads, TCRdb called clonotypes with MiXCR, one entry per CDR3 protein. The data contain approximately 150,000 distinct CDR3 sequences, roughly a sixth of them singletons. Trimming left V 2 bases short and J 4 bases short, with 15 bases between. The CDR3 has 16 amino acids. The germline V gene has CDR1 MRHNA and CDR2 SNTAGT. Sequenced: CD8+ T cells from PBMCs. The clonotype originates from a human donor in good health (CMV status not recorded). Some clones in this sample may be carry-over from other donors' samples. This chain joins TRBV6-4 and TRBJ2-1, with TRBD1 as a possible D gene (6 bases). CDR3 region: CASSDDGTSPYNEQFF. The CDR3 nucleotides are TGTGCCAGCAGTGACGACGGGACAAGTCCGTACAATGAGCAGTTCTTC.